This T cell receptor (beta chain) derives from a study of blood T cells in healthy people across ages. In this sample, this clonotype turned up a few times. PCR was performed a second time for about 7 to 12 cycles using a sample-barcoded 5' primer and a J-beta primer mix. Each of the cDNA molecules was tagged by a template-switch adaptor with 12 random nucleotides. TCRdb re-called the 5' RACE reads through MiXCR, storing one row per CDR3 protein. There are around 1,000,000 distinct CDR3 sequences in the sample; 35% to 45% occur only once, and around 13% lies in the top ten. Trimming removed 3 bases at V and 3 bases at J, with 12 bases between. The CDR3 covers 14 residues. Looked up from germline, CDR1 is DFQATT and CDR2 is SNEGSKA (reference sequence).

The receptor's source is a young man in good health. The J gene is TRBJ1-5, the V gene TRBV20-1; TRBD1 is a possible D gene (5 bases). Sequencing input: blood. The CDR3 loop reads CSAREDTSNQPQHF. In DNA, the CDR3 is TGCAGTGCTAGGGAGGACACATCCAATCAGCCCCAGCATTTT.